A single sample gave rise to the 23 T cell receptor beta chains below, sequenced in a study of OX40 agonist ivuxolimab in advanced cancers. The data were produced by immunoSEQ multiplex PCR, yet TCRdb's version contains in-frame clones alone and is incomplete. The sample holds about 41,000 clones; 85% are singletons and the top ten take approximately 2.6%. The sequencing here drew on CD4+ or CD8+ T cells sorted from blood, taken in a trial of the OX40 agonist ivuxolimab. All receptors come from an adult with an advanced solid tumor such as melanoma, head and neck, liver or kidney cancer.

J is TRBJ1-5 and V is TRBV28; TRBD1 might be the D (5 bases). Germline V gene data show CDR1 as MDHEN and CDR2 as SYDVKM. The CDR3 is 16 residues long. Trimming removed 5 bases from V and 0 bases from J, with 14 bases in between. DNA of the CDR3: TGTGCCAGCAGTGCTGACGGGGCCTATAGCAATCAGCCCCAGCATTTT. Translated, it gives CASSADGAYSNQPQHF.

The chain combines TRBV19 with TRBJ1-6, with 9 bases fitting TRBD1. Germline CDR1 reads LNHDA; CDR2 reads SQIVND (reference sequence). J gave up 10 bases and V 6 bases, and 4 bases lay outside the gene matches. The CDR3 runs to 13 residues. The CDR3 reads CASRDRGESPLHF. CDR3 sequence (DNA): TGTGCCAGTAGGGACAGGGGAGAGTCACCCCTCCACTTT.

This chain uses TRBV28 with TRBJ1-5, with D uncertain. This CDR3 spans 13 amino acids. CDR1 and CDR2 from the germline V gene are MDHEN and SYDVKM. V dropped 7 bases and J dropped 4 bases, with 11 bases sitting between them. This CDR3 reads CASKGPENQPQHF. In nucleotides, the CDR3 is TGTGCCAGCAAAGGCCCGGAAAATCAGCCCCAGCATTTT.

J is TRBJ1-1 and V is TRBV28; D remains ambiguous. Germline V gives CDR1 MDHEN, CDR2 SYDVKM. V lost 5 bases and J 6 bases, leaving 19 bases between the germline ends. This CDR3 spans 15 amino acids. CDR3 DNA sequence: TGTGCCAGCAGTCCCAGCCCAGCAGCTTTGGCTGAAGCTTTCTTT. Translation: CASSPSPAALAEAFF.

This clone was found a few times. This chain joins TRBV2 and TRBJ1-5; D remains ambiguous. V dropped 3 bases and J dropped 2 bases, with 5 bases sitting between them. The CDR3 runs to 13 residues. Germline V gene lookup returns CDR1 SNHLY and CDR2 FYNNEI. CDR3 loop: CASSENGNQPQHF. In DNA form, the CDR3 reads TGTGCCAGCAGTGAGAACGGCAATCAGCCCCAGCATTTT.

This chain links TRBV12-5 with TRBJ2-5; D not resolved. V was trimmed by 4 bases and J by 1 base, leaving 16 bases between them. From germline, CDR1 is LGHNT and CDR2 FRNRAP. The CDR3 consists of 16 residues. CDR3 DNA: TGTGCTAGTGGTTCTTCTTCCCTCTTGGTCCAAGAGACCCAGTACTTC. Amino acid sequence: CASGSSSLLVQETQYF.

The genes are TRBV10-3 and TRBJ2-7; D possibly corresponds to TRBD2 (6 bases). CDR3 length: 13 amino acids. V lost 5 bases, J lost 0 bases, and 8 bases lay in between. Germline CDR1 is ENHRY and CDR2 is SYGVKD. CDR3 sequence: CAISSGDSYEQYF. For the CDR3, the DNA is TGTGCCATCAGTTCGGGAGACTCCTACGAGCAGTACTTC.

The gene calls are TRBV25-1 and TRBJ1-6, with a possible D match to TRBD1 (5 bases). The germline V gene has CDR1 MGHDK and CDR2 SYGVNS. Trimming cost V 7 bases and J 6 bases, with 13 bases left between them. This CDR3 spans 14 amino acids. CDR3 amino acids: CASMSGLLNSPLHF. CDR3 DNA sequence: TGTGCCAGCATGTCGGGACTCCTTAATTCACCCCTCCACTTT.

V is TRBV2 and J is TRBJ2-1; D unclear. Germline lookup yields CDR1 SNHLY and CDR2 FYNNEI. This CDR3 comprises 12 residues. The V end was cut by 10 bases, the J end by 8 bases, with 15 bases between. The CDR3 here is CAIKSLGDEQFF. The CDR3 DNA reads TGTGCCATCAAGTCGCTCGGCGATGAGCAGTTCTTC.

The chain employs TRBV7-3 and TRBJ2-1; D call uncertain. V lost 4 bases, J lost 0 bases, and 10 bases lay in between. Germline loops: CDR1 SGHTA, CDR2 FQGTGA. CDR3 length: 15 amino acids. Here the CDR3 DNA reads TGTGCCAGCAGCTCGGACGGCAGCTCCTACAATGAGCAGTTCTTC. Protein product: CASSSDGSSYNEQFF. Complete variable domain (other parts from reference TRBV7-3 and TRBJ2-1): GAGVSQTPSNKVTEKGKYVELRCDPISGHTALYWYRQSLGQGPEFLIYFQGTGAADDSGLPNDRFFAVRPEGSVSTLKIQRTERGDSAVYLCASSSDGSSYNEQFFGPGTRLTVL.

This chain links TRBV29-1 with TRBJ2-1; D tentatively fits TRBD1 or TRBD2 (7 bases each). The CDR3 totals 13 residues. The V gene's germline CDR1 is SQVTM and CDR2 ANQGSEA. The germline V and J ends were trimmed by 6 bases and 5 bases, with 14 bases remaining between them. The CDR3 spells CSVAGQPNNEQFF. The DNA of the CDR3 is TGCAGCGTAGCGGGACAGCCTAACAATGAGCAGTTCTTC.

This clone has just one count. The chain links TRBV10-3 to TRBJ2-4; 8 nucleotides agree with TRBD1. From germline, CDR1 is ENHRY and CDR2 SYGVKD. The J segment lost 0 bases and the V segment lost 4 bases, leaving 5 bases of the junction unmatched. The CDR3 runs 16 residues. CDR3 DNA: TGTGCCATCAGTGTAGAGGACAGGGTAGCCAAAAACATTCAGTACTTC. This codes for CAISVEDRVAKNIQYF.

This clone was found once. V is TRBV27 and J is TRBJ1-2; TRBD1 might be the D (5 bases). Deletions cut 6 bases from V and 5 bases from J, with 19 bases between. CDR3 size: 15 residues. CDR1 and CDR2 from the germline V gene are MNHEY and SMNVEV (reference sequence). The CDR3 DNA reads TGTGCCAGCAGCAGGACATCAGGGAGAGGGTATGGCTACACCTTC. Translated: CASSRTSGRGYGYTF.

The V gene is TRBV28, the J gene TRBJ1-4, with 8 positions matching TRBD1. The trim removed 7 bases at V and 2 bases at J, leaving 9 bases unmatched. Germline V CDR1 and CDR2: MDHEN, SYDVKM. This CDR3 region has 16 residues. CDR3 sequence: CASNPTGVGTNEKLFF. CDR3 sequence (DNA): TGTGCCAGCAACCCGACAGGGGTTGGGACTAATGAAAAACTGTTTTTT.

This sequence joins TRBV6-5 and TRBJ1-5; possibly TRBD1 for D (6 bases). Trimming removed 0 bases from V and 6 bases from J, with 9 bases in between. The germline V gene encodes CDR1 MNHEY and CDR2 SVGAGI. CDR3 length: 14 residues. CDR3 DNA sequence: TGTGCCAGCAGTTACTCGGGGGCTGGTCAGCCCCAGCATTTT. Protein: CASSYSGAGQPQHF.

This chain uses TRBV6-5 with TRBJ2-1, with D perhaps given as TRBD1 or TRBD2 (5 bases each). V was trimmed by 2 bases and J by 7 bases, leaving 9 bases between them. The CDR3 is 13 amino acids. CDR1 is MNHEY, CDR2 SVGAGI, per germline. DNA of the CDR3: TGTGCCAGCAGTTACCCAGGGACGAATGAGCAGTTCTTC. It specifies CASSYPGTNEQFF.

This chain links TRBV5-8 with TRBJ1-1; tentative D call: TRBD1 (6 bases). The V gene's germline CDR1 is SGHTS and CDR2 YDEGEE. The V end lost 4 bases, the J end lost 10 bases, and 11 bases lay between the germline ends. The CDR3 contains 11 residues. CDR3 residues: CASSRTERAFF. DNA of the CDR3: TGTGCCAGCAGCCGGACAGAAAGAGCTTTCTTT.

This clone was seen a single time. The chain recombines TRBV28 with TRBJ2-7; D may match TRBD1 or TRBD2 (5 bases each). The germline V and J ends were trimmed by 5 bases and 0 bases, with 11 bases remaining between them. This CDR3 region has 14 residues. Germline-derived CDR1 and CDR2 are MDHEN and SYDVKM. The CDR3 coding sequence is TGTGCCAGCAGTCTGGGACGGTACTCCTACGAGCAGTACTTC. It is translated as CASSLGRYSYEQYF.

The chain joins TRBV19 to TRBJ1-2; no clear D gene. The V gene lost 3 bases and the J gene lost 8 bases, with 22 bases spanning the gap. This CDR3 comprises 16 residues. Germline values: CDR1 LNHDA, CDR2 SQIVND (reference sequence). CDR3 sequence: CASSIAFGSSGGGYTF. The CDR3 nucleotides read TGTGCCAGTAGTATCGCCTTCGGGTCCTCTGGAGGAGGCTACACCTTC.

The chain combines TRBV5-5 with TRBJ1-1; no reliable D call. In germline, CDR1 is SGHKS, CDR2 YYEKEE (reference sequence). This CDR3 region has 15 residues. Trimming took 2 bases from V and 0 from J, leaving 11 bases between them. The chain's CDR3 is CASSFGPTMNTEAFF. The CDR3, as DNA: TGTGCCAGCAGCTTCGGACCGACCATGAACACTGAAGCTTTCTTT. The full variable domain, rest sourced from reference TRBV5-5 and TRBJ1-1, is DAGVTQSPTHLIKTRGQQVTLRCSPISGHKSVSWYQQVLGQGPQFIFQYYEKEERGRGNFPDRFSARQFPNYSSELNVNALLLGDSALYLCASSFGPTMNTEAFFGQGTRLTVV.

As DNA, the CDR3 is TGTGCCATCCAGAACACCGGGGAGCTGTTTTTT. Translation: CAIQNTGELFF. This chain uses TRBV10-3 with TRBJ2-2, with D unclear. CDR1 and CDR2 (germline): ENHRY, SYGVKD. This CDR3 contains 11 residues. The germline V and J ends were trimmed by 8 bases and 1 base, with 2 bases remaining between them.

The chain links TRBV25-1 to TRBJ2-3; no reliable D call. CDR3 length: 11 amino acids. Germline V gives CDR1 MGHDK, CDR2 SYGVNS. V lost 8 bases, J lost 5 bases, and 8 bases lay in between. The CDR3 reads CASLLLDTQYF. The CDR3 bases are TGTGCCAGCTTACTTTTAGATACGCAGTATTTT.

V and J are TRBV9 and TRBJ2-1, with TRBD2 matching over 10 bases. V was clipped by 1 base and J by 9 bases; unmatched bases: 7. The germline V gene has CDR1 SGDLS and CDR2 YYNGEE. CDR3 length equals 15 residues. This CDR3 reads CASSVTSGETSEQFF. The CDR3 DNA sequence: TGTGCCAGCAGCGTAACTAGCGGGGAGACGAGTGAGCAGTTCTTC.